These 23 T cell receptor beta chains were sequenced from one sample in a study of shared clonotypes between healthy human individuals. Profiled with immunoSEQ multiplex PCR; TCRdb holds only in-frame clones, not every one. The data hold some 2 million clones, with about 95% observed a single time. CD45RO negativity and positive selection for CCR7 defined naive CD8 cells, a population that excluded terminally differentiated effector memory CD45RA+ cells. The sample comprised naive CD8+ T cells sorted from blood. The receptors originated from a man aged 18-30 years in good health.

The CDR3 region has the DNA TGTGCCAGCAGTTTGGGGCCTGGGGCCAACGTCCTGACTTTC. It codes for CASSLGPGANVLTF. This chain uses TRBV6-5 with TRBJ2-6; a weak D match, TRBD1 (5 bases). The CDR3 is 14 amino acids. V dropped 4 bases and J dropped 2 bases, with 6 bases sitting between them. The germline CDR1 and CDR2 sequences are MNHEY and SVGAGI.

V usage is TRBV21-1 and J usage is TRBJ1-3; the table's D gene call, TRBD1, was not cross checked with the DNA. TRBV21-1 is a pseudogene locus. The CDR3 totals 16 residues. The CDR3 sequence: CASSKVEGGGGNTIYF. The CDR3 nucleotides are TGTGCCAGCAGCAAAGTGGAAGGGGGCGGTGGAAACACCATATATTTT.

This clone showed up just once. The genes are TRBV2 and TRBJ1-3, with no clear D. Looked up from germline, CDR1 is SNHLY and CDR2 is FYNNEI. The CDR3 is 13 amino acids. V was pared by 8 bases and J by 2 bases, with 10 bases between. The CDR3 DNA reads TGTGCCAGCCAGTCAGACCCTGGAAACACCATATATTTT. Protein sequence: CASQSDPGNTIYF.

J is TRBJ2-7 and V is TRBV27; D is unresolved. The CDR3 runs to 13 residues. Germline CDR1 and CDR2: MNHEY and SMNVEV (reference sequence). With 4 bases removed from V and 4 bases from J, the gap between germline ends came to 11 bases. The DNA for the CDR3 is TGTGCCAGCAGTTCCAGGTCTGAATACGAGCAGTACTTC. Its translation is CASSSRSEYEQYF.

The chain couples TRBV13 to TRBJ2-7, with 7 positions matching TRBD1. The V gene's germline CDR1 is PRHDT and CDR2 FYEKMQ (reference sequence). The CDR3 extends over 13 amino acids. The J segment lost 5 bases and the V segment lost 5 bases, leaving 6 bases of the junction unmatched. CDR3 in amino acids: CASSETGVHEQYF. The CDR3 bases are TGTGCCAGCAGCGAAACAGGGGTACACGAGCAGTACTTC.

The chain has TRBV13 and TRBJ2-1; no reliable D call. V was pared by 4 bases and J by 9 bases, with 13 bases between. The CDR3 is 13 residues long. The germline gives CDR1 PRHDT, CDR2 FYEKMQ (reference sequence). The CDR3 loop is CASSSRLVREQFF. The CDR3 DNA is TGTGCCAGCAGCTCCCGGTTGGTGCGTGAGCAGTTCTTC.

The chain recombines TRBV19 with TRBJ2-7; D is undetermined. The V gene's germline CDR1 is LNHDA and CDR2 SQIVND (reference sequence). The V gene lost 3 bases and the J gene lost 5 bases, with 14 bases spanning the gap. The length of the CDR3 is 14 residues. The CDR3 DNA sequence: TGTGCCAGTAGTATGGGGAATCTTCCCGACGAGCAGTACTTC. It translates to CASSMGNLPDEQYF.

J is TRBJ2-7 and V is TRBV6-5; 9 positions match TRBD1. The CDR3 extends over 14 amino acids. The V segment lost 0 bases and the J segment 5 bases; nucleotides outside the gene matches: 2. CDR1 is MNHEY and CDR2 is SVGAGI in the germline V gene. CDR3 residues: CASSYSDRGNEQYF. DNA of the CDR3: TGTGCCAGCAGTTACTCAGACAGGGGGAACGAGCAGTACTTC.

V gene TRBV28 combines with J gene TRBJ1-3, with D maybe TRBD1 (6 bases). Germline CDR1 reads MDHEN; CDR2 reads SYDVKM. This CDR3 is 13 amino acids long. V lost 5 bases and J lost 6, with 11 bases in between. The CDR3 loop is CASSVGAANTIYF. The CDR3 coding sequence is TGTGCCAGCAGTGTGGGGGCTGCAAACACCATATATTTT.

The genes are TRBV28 and TRBJ2-5; 7 positions agree with TRBD2. The germline CDR1 and CDR2 sequences are MDHEN and SYDVKM. The J segment lost 2 bases and the V segment lost 5 bases, leaving 8 bases of the junction unmatched. This CDR3 has 15 residues. The CDR3 DNA reads TGTGCCAGCAGTATCCACCGCGGGGGTCAAGAGACCCAGTACTTC. Translating gives CASSIHRGGQETQYF. Variable domain in full (rest from reference TRBV28 and TRBJ2-5): DVKVTQSSRYLVKRTGEKVFLECVQDMDHENMFWYRQDPGLGLRLIYFSYDVKMKEKGDIPEGYSVSREKKERFSLILESASTNQTSMYLCASSIHRGGQETQYFGPGTRLLVL.

The chain has TRBV29-1 and TRBJ2-1, with D possibly TRBD2 on 6 matching bases. The CDR3 consists of 14 residues. Germline V lookup: CDR1 SQVTM, CDR2 ANQGSEA. Trimming removed 7 bases from V and 3 bases from J, with 16 bases in between. The chain's CDR3 is CSAEGLDIYNEQFF. The CDR3 DNA reads TGCAGCGCGGAGGGGCTAGATATCTACAATGAGCAGTTCTTC.

The chain carries TRBV9 and TRBJ1-2; D gene uncertain. Germline CDR1 is SGDLS and CDR2 is YYNGEE. The ends were cut back, 0 bases at V and 6 bases at J, with 21 bases in the middle. This CDR3 comprises 17 residues. In nucleotides, the CDR3 is TGTGCCAGCAGCGTAGGGGATAGCTACGAAAGTACGGATGGCTACACCTTC. Amino acid sequence: CASSVGDSYESTDGYTF.

V usage is TRBV12-5 and J usage is TRBJ2-7; no firm D call. This CDR3 has 12 residues. The germline gives CDR1 LGHNT, CDR2 FRNRAP. V was trimmed by 5 bases and J by 3 bases, leaving 8 bases between them. The DNA for the CDR3 is TGTGCTAGTGGTGAGGAAAACTACGAGCAGTACTTC. It encodes CASGEENYEQYF.

V is TRBV7-8 and J is TRBJ2-3; D gene ambiguous. V was pared by 5 bases and J by 5 bases, with 8 bases between. The CDR3 spans 12 residues. CDR1 SGHVS and CDR2 FQNEAQ come from the germline V gene. The CDR3 nucleotides are TGTGCCAGCAGCCCCTGGGGAGATACGCAGTATTTT. Translation gives CASSPWGDTQYF.

This chain uses TRBV5-6 with TRBJ1-2, with 7 bases lining up with TRBD1. The junction had 4 bases not matched to a gene; V was cut back by 6 bases and J by 5 bases. Germline values: CDR1 SGHDT, CDR2 YYEEEE. The CDR3 is 12 residues long. CDR3 sequence: CASKTGIYGYTF. CDR3 nucleotides: TGTGCCAGCAAGACAGGGATTTATGGCTACACCTTC.

The chain combines TRBV7-2 with TRBJ2-1; 8 nucleotides line up with TRBD2. Germline assignment: CDR1 SGHTA and CDR2 FQGNSA. This CDR3 has 12 residues. Trimming at V came to 5 bases and at J to 9 bases, leaving 3 bases not matched to a gene. The CDR3: CASSPGLAEQFF. CDR3 DNA: TGTGCCAGCAGCCCCGGACTAGCTGAGCAGTTCTTC. Full variable domain (rest looked up from reference TRBV7-2 and TRBJ2-1): GAGVSQSPSNKVTEKGKDVELRCDPISGHTALYWYRQSLGQGLEFLIYFQGNSAPDKSGLPSDRFSAERTGGSVSTLTIQRTQQEDSAVYLCASSPGLAEQFFGPGTRLTVL.

CDR3 sequence reads: CASSSVGETQYF. The CDR3 region has the DNA TGTGCCAGCAGCTCGGTAGGAGAGACCCAGTACTTC. The chain joins TRBV11-2 to TRBJ2-5; D is unclear. CDR1 and CDR2 from the germline V gene are SGHAT and FQNNGV. This CDR3 is built from 12 residues. V shed 4 bases and J shed 4 bases, with 7 bases lying between them.

Here the CDR3 reads CSVYRTSGRAPNEQFF. CDR3 DNA sequence: TGCAGCGTTTACCGGACTAGCGGGAGGGCCCCCAATGAGCAGTTCTTC. The V and J genes are TRBV29-1 and TRBJ2-1; 15 bases are shared with TRBD2. The germline CDR1 and CDR2 sequences are SQVTM and ANQGSEA. The CDR3 is made up of 16 amino acids. Trimming took 5 bases from V and 6 from J; bases not matched to a gene: 8.

The chain combines TRBV14 with TRBJ2-5, with unresolved D. In germline, CDR1 is SGHDN, CDR2 FVKESK. V gave up 4 bases and J gave up 2 bases, with 14 bases separating them. The CDR3 runs 15 residues. This CDR3 is CASSPESGLQETQYF. The CDR3 bases are TGTGCCAGCAGCCCAGAATCCGGCTTACAAGAGACCCAGTACTTC.

V gene TRBV6-6 combines with J gene TRBJ2-1; TRBD2 agrees at 9 bases. CDR3 size: 16 residues. Trimming removed 5 bases from V and 3 bases from J; junction bases left unmatched: 8. Per germline, CDR1 MNHNY and CDR2 SVGAGI (reference sequence). DNA for the CDR3: TGTGCCAGCAGTCTTCGAGGAGCGGGGGGCTACAATGAGCAGTTCTTC. Translating gives CASSLRGAGGYNEQFF.

The chain carries TRBV5-1 and TRBJ2-7; D ambiguous. The CDR3 extends over 13 amino acids. The V and J ends lost 1 base and 4 bases respectively, with 9 bases between them. CDR1 and CDR2 from the germline V gene are SGHRS and YFSETQ. CDR3 region: CASSLSEQYEQYF. The CDR3 coding sequence is TGCGCCAGCAGCTTGTCAGAGCAATACGAGCAGTACTTC.

The chain uses TRBV11-2 and TRBJ2-7; 10 bases line up with TRBD1. Per germline, CDR1 SGHAT and CDR2 FQNNGV. V shed 4 bases and J 3 bases; nucleotides not matched to a gene: 6. This CDR3 is built from 15 residues. CDR3 bases: TGTGCCAGCAGCTCACAGGGACAGGGGTTCTACGAGCAGTACTTC. Translating gives CASSSQGQGFYEQYF.

The V gene is TRBV18, the J gene TRBJ2-7, with D tentatively TRBD2 (5 bases). V was trimmed by 3 bases and J by 6 bases, leaving 15 bases between them. This CDR3 has 14 amino acids. The germline gives CDR1 KGHSH, CDR2 LQKENI. The CDR3 here is CASSPGRGSLEQYF. CDR3 DNA: TGTGCCAGCTCACCGGGCAGAGGGTCTCTCGAGCAGTACTTC. The entire variable domain, with the rest obtained from reference TRBV18 and TRBJ2-7, is as follows: NAGVMQNPRHLVRRRGQEARLRCSPMKGHSHVYWYRQLPEEGLKFMVYLQKENIIDESGMPKERFSAEFPKEGPSILRIQQVVRGDSAAYFCASSPGRGSLEQYFGPGTRLTVT.